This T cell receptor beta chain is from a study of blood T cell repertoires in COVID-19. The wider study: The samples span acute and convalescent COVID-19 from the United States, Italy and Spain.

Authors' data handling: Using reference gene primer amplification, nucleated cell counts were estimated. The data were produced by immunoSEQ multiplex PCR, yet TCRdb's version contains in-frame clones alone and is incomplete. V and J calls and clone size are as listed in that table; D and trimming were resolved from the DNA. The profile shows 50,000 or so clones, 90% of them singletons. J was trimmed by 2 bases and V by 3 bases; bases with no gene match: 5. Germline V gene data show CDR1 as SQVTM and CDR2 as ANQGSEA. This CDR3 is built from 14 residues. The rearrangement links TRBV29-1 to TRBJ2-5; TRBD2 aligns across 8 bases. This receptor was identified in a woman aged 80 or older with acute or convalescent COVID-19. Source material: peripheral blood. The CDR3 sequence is CSVDAGGGQETQYF. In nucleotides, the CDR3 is TGCAGCGTTGATGCGGGGGGTGGGCAAGAGACCCAGTACTTC.